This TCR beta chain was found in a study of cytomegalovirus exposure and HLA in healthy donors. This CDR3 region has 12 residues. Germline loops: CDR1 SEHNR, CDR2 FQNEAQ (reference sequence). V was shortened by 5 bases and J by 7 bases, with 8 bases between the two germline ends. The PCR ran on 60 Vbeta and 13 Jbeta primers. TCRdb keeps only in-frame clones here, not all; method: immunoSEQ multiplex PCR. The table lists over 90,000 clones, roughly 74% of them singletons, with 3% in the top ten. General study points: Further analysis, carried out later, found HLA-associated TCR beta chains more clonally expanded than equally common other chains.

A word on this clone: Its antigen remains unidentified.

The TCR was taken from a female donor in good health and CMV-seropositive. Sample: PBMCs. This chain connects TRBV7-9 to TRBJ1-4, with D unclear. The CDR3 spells CASSASGEKLFF. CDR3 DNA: TGTGCCAGCAGCGCGTCGGGTGAAAAACTGTTTTTT. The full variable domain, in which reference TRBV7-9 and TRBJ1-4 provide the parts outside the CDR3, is DTGVSQNPRHKITKRGQNVTFRCDPISEHNRLYWYRQTLGQGPEFLTYFQNEAQLEKSRLLSDRFSAERPKGSFSTLEIQRTEQGDSAMYLCASSASGEKLFFGSGTQLSVL.